This T cell receptor beta chain came from a study of human T cells and chemical hapten exposure. Time point specified: pre-sensitization, week 0. The treatment is: therapeutic diphenylcyclopropenone sensitization with weekly scalp DPC. Unseparated into fractions, whole blood served as the source from which total RNA was extracted. General study points: TCRs at high frequency, those above 1 in 1000, did not change with DPC sensitization.

TCRdb re-derived calls from the RACE reads in MiXCR, one entry per CDR3 protein. Of 200,000 to 300,000 distinct CDR3 sequences in the sample, 8.6% are singletons; the top ten hold about 2.5%. Germline assignment: CDR1 SGHTA and CDR2 FQGNSA. The CDR3 loop spans 12 amino acids. V gave up 0 bases and J gave up 13 bases, with 12 bases separating them. This clonotype was observed a handful of times. Its target is not known. The sequence was collected from a woman between 40 and 55 years old with alopecia areata. Some clones in this sample may be carry-over from other donors' samples. The sequencing used whole blood, collected in connection with sensitization to the hapten diphenylcyclopropenone (DPC). The gene calls are TRBV7-2 and TRBJ2-5; D may match TRBD1 or TRBD2 (5 bases each). The CDR3 region is CASSLAGTQGYF. The DNA of the CDR3 is TGTGCCAGCAGCTTAGCGGGGACCCAGGGGTACTTC.